The sequence of this T cell receptor beta chain was determined in a study of STAT3 mutations in large granular lymphocyte leukemia. Study as a whole: Approximately 40% of treated T-LGLL patients showed hematologic response to immunosuppression. The study, taken as a whole, reports: Every T-LGLL patient had at least one immunodominant TCRbeta clonotype.

Average productive template count per sample was 40,000 to 45,000. The method was immunoSEQ multiplex PCR; TCRdb's version includes in-frame clones alone and lacks a portion of them. Of roughly 11,000 clones detected, approximately 80% appear once; the ten largest clones hold 47%. Only one count was recorded for this clone. The antigen is unknown. The CDR3 covers 17 residues. The germline V gene has CDR1 MNHEY and CDR2 SMNVEV (reference sequence). The trim removed 5 bases at V and 5 bases at J, leaving 7 bases unmatched. The TCR comes from a man aged 55 to 70 with T-cell large granular lymphocyte leukemia. Some clones in this sample may be carry-over from other donors' samples. The sample was peripheral blood mononuclear cells. The chain employs TRBV27 and TRBJ2-1; TRBD2 matches 15 bases. The chain's CDR3 is CASSQGLAGGYDNEQFF. CDR3 coding DNA: TGTGCCAGCAGTCAGGGACTAGCGGGAGGATATGACAATGAGCAGTTCTTC.